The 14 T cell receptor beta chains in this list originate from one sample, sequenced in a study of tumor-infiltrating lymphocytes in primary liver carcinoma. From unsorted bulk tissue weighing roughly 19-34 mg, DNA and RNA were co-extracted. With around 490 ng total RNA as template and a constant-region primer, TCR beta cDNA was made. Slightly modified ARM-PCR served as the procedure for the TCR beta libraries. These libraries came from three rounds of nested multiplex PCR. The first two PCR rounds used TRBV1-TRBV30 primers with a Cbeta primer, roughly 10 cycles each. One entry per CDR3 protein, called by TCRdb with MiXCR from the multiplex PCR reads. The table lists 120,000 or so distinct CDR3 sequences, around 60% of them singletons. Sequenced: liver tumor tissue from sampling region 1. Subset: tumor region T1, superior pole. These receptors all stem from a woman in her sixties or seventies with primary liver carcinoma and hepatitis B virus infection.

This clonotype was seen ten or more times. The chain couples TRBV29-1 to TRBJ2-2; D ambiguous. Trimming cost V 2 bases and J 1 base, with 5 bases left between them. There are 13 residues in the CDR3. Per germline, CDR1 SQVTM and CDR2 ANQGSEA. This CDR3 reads CSVERQNTGELFF. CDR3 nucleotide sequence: TGCAGCGTTGAACGGCAGAACACCGGGGAGCTGTTTTTT.

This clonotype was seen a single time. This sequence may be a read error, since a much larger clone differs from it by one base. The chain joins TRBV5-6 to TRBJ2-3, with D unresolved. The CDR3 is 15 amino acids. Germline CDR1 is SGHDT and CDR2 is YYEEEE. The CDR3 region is CASNRAPFSTDTKYF. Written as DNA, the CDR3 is TGTGCCAGCAACCGAGCCCCTTTTAGCACAGATACGAAGTATTTT.

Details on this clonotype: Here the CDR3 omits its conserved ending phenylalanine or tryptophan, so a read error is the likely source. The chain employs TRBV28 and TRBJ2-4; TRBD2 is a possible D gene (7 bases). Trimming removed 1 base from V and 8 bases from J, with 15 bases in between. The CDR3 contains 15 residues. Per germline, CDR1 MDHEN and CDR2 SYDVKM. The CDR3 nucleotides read TGTGCCAGCAGTTTATATCCGGGGGCGGGAGACATTCAGTACATC. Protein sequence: CASSLYPGAGDIQYI.

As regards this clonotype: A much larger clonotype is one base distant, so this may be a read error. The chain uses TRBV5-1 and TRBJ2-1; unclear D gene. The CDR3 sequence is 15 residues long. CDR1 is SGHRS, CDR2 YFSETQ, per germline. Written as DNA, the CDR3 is TGCGCCAGCGGCTTGGCCTTTCGACTTGACAATGAGCAGTTCTTC. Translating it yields CASGLAFRLDNEQFF.

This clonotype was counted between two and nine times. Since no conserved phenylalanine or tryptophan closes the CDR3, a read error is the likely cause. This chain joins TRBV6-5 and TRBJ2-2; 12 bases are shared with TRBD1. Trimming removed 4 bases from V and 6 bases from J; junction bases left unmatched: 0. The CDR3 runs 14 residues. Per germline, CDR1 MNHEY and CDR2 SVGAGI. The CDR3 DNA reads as TGTGCCAGCAGTTGGGACAGGGGGCCCGGGGAGCTGTTTTTA. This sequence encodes CASSWDRGPGELFL.

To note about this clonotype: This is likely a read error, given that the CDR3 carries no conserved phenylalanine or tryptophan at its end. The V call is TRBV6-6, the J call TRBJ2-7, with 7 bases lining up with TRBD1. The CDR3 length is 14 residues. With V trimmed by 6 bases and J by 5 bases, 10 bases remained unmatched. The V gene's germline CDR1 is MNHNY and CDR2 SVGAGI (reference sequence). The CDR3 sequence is CASRPHPTGNEQYL. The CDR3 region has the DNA TGTGCCAGCAGACCCCACCCGACAGGGAACGAGCAGTACTTA.

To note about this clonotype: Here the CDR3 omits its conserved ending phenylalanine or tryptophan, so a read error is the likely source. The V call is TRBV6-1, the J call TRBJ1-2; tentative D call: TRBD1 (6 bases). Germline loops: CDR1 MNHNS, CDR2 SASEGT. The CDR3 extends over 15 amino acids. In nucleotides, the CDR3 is TGTGCCAGCAGCGAAGGGGGGGAACCTAACTATGGCTACACCTTA. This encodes CASSEGGEPNYGYTL.

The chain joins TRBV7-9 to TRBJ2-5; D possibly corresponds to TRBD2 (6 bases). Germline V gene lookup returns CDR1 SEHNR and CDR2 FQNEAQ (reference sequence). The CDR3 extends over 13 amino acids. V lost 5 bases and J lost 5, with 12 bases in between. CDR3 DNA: TGTGCCAGCAGCCGGGGACGGGGGGAGACCCAGTACTTC. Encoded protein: CASSRGRGETQYF.

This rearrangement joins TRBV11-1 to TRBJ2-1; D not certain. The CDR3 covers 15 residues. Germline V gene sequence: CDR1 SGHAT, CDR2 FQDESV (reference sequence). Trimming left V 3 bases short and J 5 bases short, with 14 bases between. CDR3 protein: CASSFGPAGDNEQFF. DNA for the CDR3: TGTGCCAGCAGCTTCGGACCAGCAGGAGACAATGAGCAGTTCTTC. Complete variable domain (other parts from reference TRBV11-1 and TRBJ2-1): EAEVAQSPRYKITEKSQAVAFWCDPISGHATLYWYRQILGQGPELLVQFQDESVVDDSQLPKDRFSAERLKGVDSTLKIQPAELGDSAMYLCASSFGPAGDNEQFFGPGTRLTVL.

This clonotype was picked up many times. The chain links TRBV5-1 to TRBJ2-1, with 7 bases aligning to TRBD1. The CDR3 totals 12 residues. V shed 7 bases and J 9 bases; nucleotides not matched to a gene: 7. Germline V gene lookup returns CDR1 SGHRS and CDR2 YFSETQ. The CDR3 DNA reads TGCGCCAGCCAAGACAGGGTTGGTGAGCAGTTCTTC. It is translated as CASQDRVGEQFF.

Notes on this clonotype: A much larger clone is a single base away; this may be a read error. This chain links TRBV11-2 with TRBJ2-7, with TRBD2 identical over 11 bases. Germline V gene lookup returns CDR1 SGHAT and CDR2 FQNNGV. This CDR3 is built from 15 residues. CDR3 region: CAISSDPSGRNEQYF. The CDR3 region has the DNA TGTGCCATCAGCTCAGATCCTAGCGGGAGGAACGAGCAGTACTTC.

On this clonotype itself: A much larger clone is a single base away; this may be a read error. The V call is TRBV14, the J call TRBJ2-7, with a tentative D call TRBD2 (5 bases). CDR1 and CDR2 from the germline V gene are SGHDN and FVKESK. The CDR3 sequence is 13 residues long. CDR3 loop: CASSPIRDYGQYF. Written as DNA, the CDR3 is TGTGCCAGCAGCCCTATTCGGGATTACGGGCAGTACTTC.

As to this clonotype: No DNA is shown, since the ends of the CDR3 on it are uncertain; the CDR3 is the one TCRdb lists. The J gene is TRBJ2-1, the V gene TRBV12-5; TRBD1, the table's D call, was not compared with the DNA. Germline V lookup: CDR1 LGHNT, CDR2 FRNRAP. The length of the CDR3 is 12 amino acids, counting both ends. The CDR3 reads CASGLVAQGNIF.

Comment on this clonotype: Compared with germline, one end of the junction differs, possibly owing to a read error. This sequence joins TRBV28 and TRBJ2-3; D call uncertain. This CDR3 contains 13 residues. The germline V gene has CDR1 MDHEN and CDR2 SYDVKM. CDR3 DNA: TGTACCAGCAGTTTGGGCAGCGCAGATACGCAGTATTTT. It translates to CTSSLGSADTQYF.